This TCR beta chain comes out of a study of T cell changes during pregnancy in multiple sclerosis. Repertoires were generated with immunoSEQ multiplex PCR, while TCRdb's copy carries only in-frame clones and drops some. This table has around 49,000 clones, nearly 90% appearing once. This receptor was identified in a female donor in good health, enrolled as a control in a pregnancy study. Sequencing used peripheral blood, obtained after pregnancy.

The CDR3 loop is CASRDRFTDTQYF. The CDR3 DNA reads TGTGCCAGCCGGGACAGGTTCACAGATACGCAGTATTTT. The chain combines TRBV28 with TRBJ2-3; 8 nucleotides align to TRBD1. Per germline, CDR1 MDHEN and CDR2 SYDVKM. The CDR3 contains 13 residues. The V gene end was trimmed by 8 bases and the J gene end by 2 bases; junction bases not matched to a gene: 3.